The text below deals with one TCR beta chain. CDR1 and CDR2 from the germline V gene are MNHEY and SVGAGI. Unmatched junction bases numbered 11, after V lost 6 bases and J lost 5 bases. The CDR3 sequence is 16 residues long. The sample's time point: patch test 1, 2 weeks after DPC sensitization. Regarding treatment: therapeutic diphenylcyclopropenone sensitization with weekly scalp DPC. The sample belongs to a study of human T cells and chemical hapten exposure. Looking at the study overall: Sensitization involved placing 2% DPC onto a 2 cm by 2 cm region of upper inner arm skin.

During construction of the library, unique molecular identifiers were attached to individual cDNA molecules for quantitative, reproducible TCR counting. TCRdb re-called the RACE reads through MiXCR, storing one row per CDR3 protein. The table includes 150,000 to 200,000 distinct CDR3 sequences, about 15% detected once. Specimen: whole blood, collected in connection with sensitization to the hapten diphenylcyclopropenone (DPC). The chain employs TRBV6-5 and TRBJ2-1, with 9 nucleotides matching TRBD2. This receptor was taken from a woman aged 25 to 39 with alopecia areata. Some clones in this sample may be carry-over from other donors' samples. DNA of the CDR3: TGTGCCAGCAGAAGTAGGTCAGCGGGAGGACACAATGAGCAGTTCTTC. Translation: CASRSRSAGGHNEQFF.